This entry lists 30 T cell receptor beta chains sequenced from one sample in a study of blood T cell repertoires in COVID-19. Generated by immunoSEQ multiplex PCR, the TCRdb table keeps only in-frame clones and is missing some. Of 150,000 to 200,000 clones in the sample, approximately 90% are singletons; the top ten hold 2.1%. The sample consisted of peripheral blood. These receptors originate from a man between 65 and 85 years old with active or convalescent COVID-19.

This chain connects TRBV5-6 to TRBJ2-3; 7 positions match TRBD1. V shed 5 bases, J shed 1 base, and the junction held 4 bases outside the gene matches. From germline, CDR1 is SGHDT and CDR2 YYEEEE. This CDR3 has 14 residues. CDR3 DNA: TGTGCCAGCAGTCGGACAGGAGGCACAGATACGCAGTATTTT. It codes for CASSRTGGTDTQYF.

The chain has TRBV5-1 and TRBJ2-7; TRBD2 matches at 7 bases. This CDR3 comprises 15 residues. From germline, CDR1 is SGHRS and CDR2 YFSETQ. V lost 5 bases, J lost 3 bases, and 11 bases stayed unmatched. The CDR3 DNA is TGCGCCAGCAGTCTCCGGCTAGCGGTTGGCTACGAGCAGTACTTC. It yields the protein CASSLRLAVGYEQYF.

The genes are TRBV6-5 and TRBJ1-1, with D maybe TRBD1 (6 bases). The CDR3 runs 14 residues. Germline CDR1 and CDR2: MNHEY and SVGAGI. Trimming took 2 bases from V and 6 from J, leaving 13 bases between them. The chain's CDR3 is CASSYNDWTAEAFF. DNA of the CDR3: TGTGCCAGCAGTTACAATGATTGGACAGCTGAAGCTTTCTTT.

The chain uses TRBV6-5 and TRBJ2-3, with D unresolved. V lost 2 bases and J lost 4, with 13 bases in between. CDR3 length: 15 residues. Germline V gene lookup returns CDR1 MNHEY and CDR2 SVGAGI. For the CDR3, the DNA is TGTGCCAGCAGTTACGCAATAGCTCGGCCAGATACGCAGTATTTT. This codes for CASSYAIARPDTQYF.

The rearrangement links TRBV25-1 to TRBJ1-6; D is unclear. CDR1 and CDR2 from the germline V gene are MGHDK and SYGVNS. The ends were cut back, 3 bases at V and 6 bases at J, with 12 bases in the middle. CDR3 length: 15 amino acids. CDR3 amino acids: CASSDWPVFNSPLHF. For the CDR3, the DNA is TGTGCCAGCAGTGATTGGCCAGTCTTTAATTCACCCCTCCACTTT.

The gene calls are TRBV2 and TRBJ1-2; 8 bases match TRBD1. V shed 8 bases, J shed 2 bases, and the junction held 10 bases outside the gene matches. The CDR3 runs 15 residues. Germline lookup yields CDR1 SNHLY and CDR2 FYNNEI. The CDR3 sequence: CASGSRGRPNYGYTF. CDR3 sequence (DNA): TGTGCCAGCGGGTCCAGGGGGCGCCCCAACTATGGCTACACCTTC.

The table lists this clone with a count of one. This sequence joins TRBV6-1 and TRBJ2-7; 11 bases align to TRBD1. J was trimmed by 5 bases and V by 3 bases; bases with no gene match: 3. Germline CDR1 reads MNHNS; CDR2 reads SASEGT. The CDR3 sequence is 14 residues long. Here the CDR3 reads CASSDRTGGHEQYF. CDR3 bases: TGTGCCAGCAGTGACCGGACAGGGGGCCACGAGCAGTACTTC.

This clone was detected a few times. The rearrangement joins TRBV7-2 to TRBJ2-7; possible D gene TRBD2, 6 bases. V was shortened by 1 base and J by 0 bases, with 13 bases between the two germline ends. The CDR3 covers 16 residues. Germline CDR1 is SGHTA and CDR2 is FQGNSA. CDR3 sequence reads: CASSLGTGLSSYEQYF. CDR3 coding DNA: TGTGCCAGCAGCTTAGGGACGGGACTTAGCTCCTACGAGCAGTACTTC.

The rearrangement joins TRBV2 to TRBJ1-5; TRBD1 matches 8 bases. Germline-derived CDR1 and CDR2 are SNHLY and FYNNEI. The trim removed 9 bases at V and 6 bases at J, leaving 13 bases unmatched. This CDR3 contains 15 residues. CDR3 sequence: CASQDRGGIIQPQHF. DNA of the CDR3: TGTGCCAGTCAAGACAGGGGAGGGATAATTCAGCCCCAGCATTTT.

The V and J genes are TRBV11-2 and TRBJ2-7; 9 bases agree with TRBD1. The CDR3 spans 13 residues. Germline assignment: CDR1 SGHAT and CDR2 FQNNGV. Unmatched junction bases numbered 4, after V lost 7 bases and J lost 3 bases. In DNA, the CDR3 is TGTGCCAGCACCACGGACAGGGGCTACGAGCAGTACTTC. This translates into CASTTDRGYEQYF.

This clone was detected only once. J is TRBJ2-5 and V is TRBV7-9, with 7 positions matching TRBD2. V lost 2 bases and J lost 5; bases outside the gene matches: 8. Germline values: CDR1 SEHNR, CDR2 FQNEAQ (reference sequence). The CDR3 loop spans 15 amino acids. CDR3 sequence: CASSLTGGGSETQYF. CDR3 DNA: TGTGCCAGCAGCTTAACCGGGGGAGGGAGTGAGACCCAGTACTTC.

The chain links TRBV10-2 to TRBJ2-7; maybe TRBD1 (6 bases). V lost 4 bases and J 7 bases, leaving 11 bases between the germline ends. In germline, CDR1 is WSHSY, CDR2 SAAADI. The CDR3 extends over 12 amino acids. The CDR3 DNA follows: TGCGCCAGCAGTGGCGCAGGGGTTGAGCAGTACTTC. Translated, it gives CASSGAGVEQYF.

The CDR3 nucleotides are TGTGCCAGCAGGGGCCCAGCCTACAATGAGCAGTTCTTC. It yields the protein CASRGPAYNEQFF. This sequence joins TRBV28 and TRBJ2-1; no clear D. Trimming removed 6 bases at V and 2 bases at J, with 8 bases between. The CDR3 is 13 residues long. CDR1 and CDR2 (germline): MDHEN, SYDVKM.

This sequence joins TRBV7-2 and TRBJ2-1, with 10 bases that match TRBD2. CDR3 length: 15 amino acids. The J segment lost 7 bases and the V segment lost 5 bases, leaving 8 bases of the junction unmatched. The germline gives CDR1 SGHTA, CDR2 FQGNSA. CDR3 residues: CASSLTSGAGNEQFF. The CDR3 nucleotides read TGTGCCAGCAGCCTCACTAGCGGGGCCGGGAATGAGCAGTTCTTC.

CDR3 residues: CASSIRLDRGGSPLHF. The CDR3 bases are TGTGCCAGTAGCATCAGGTTGGACAGGGGAGGTTCACCCCTCCACTTT. The genes are TRBV19 and TRBJ1-6; 9 nucleotides agree with TRBD1. The J segment lost 9 bases and the V segment lost 6 bases, leaving 12 bases of the junction unmatched. CDR1 is LNHDA, CDR2 SQIVND, per germline (reference sequence). This CDR3 has 16 amino acids.

The CDR3 sequence: CASSGRRDSPLHF. The CDR3 DNA sequence: TGTGCCAGCAGTGGCAGGCGGGATTCACCCCTCCACTTT. This chain connects TRBV2 to TRBJ1-6, with D uncertain. Germline assignment: CDR1 SNHLY and CDR2 FYNNEI. Trimming stripped 4 bases from V and 8 bases from J, with 9 bases between. This CDR3 comprises 13 residues.

The chain carries TRBV6-5 and TRBJ2-3, with 8 bases aligning to TRBD2. J lost 2 bases, V lost 6 bases, and 7 bases had no gene match. The length of the CDR3 is 15 residues. Germline CDR1 is MNHEY and CDR2 is SVGAGI. CDR3 sequence reads: CASRPGGAFTDTQYF. The CDR3 DNA is TGTGCCAGCAGACCCGGGGGGGCGTTCACAGATACGCAGTATTTT.

V gene TRBV18 combines with J gene TRBJ1-2, with TRBD1 identical over 9 bases. V lost 3 bases and J lost 3; bases outside the gene matches: 5. CDR3 length: 15 amino acids. CDR1 is KGHSH, CDR2 LQKENI, per germline. The DNA of the CDR3 is TGTGCCAGCTCACCCGGACAGGGGAAAGACTATGGCTACACCTTC. Protein: CASSPGQGKDYGYTF.

The chain is built from TRBV7-6 and TRBJ2-7; the match to TRBD1 covers 9 bases. V dropped 2 bases and J dropped 0; count of bases not matched to a gene: 11. The CDR3 length is 18 residues. CDR1 is SGHVS and CDR2 is FNYEAQ in the germline V gene. The CDR3 region has the DNA TGTGCCAGCAGCTTACCACCTTACCGGGACAGGGCCTCCTACGAGCAGTACTTC. Its protein is CASSLPPYRDRASYEQYF. Using reference TRBV7-6 and TRBJ2-7 for the parts outside the CDR3, the full variable domain is GAGVSQSPRYKVTKRGQDVALRCDPISGHVSLYWYRQALGQGPEFLTYFNYEAQQDKSGLPNDRFSAERPEGSISTLTIQRTEQRDSAMYRCASSLPPYRDRASYEQYFGPGTRLTVT.

This sequence joins TRBV3-1 (or the pseudogene TRBV3-2) and TRBJ2-1, with a tentative D call TRBD2 (6 bases). Per the germline V gene, CDR1 is LGHDT and CDR2 is YNNKEL (reference sequence). CDR3 length: 15 residues. Trimming took 0 bases from V and 8 from J, leaving 14 bases between them. CDR3 sequence: CASSQDRRATDEQFF. The CDR3 DNA is TGTGCCAGCAGCCAAGATCGGAGGGCGACAGATGAGCAGTTCTTC.

This clone was recorded a few times. The rearrangement links TRBV12-3 or TRBV12-4 to TRBJ1-5; TRBD1 matches 7 bases. The length of the CDR3 is 13 residues. Trimming took 10 bases from V and 5 from J; bases not matched to a gene: 8. The CDR3 nucleotides are TGTGCCACCCGACAGGGAGCTTATCAGCCCCAGCATTTT. Amino acid sequence: CATRQGAYQPQHF.

The CDR3 spells CASGPRGPRGGYTF. The CDR3 bases are TGTGCCAGCGGACCCAGGGGCCCTAGAGGGGGCTACACCTTC. V usage is TRBV28 and J usage is TRBJ1-2; D might be TRBD1 (6 bases). This CDR3 comprises 14 residues. CDR1 is MDHEN and CDR2 is SYDVKM in the germline V gene. With 8 bases removed from V and 8 bases from J, the gap between germline ends came to 21 bases.

This chain connects TRBV28 to TRBJ1-5; perhaps TRBD1 as D (6 bases). Germline assignment: CDR1 MDHEN and CDR2 SYDVKM. Trimming cost V 11 bases and J 6 bases, with 17 bases left between them. There are 13 residues in the CDR3. This CDR3 is CALNAGVGQPQHF. The CDR3 DNA reads TGTGCCCTGAACGCAGGGGTGGGTCAGCCCCAGCATTTT.

This clone appeared a few times. The chain has TRBV6-2 or TRBV6-3 and TRBJ2-7; possibly TRBD1 for D (5 bases). V dropped 2 bases and J dropped 0 bases, with 8 bases sitting between them. Germline CDR1 MNHEY, CDR2 SVGEGT. The CDR3 is made up of 14 amino acids. Written as DNA, the CDR3 is TGTGCCAGCAGTTACCAGGGCTACTCCTACGAGCAGTACTTC. This translates into CASSYQGYSYEQYF.

V usage is TRBV7-2 and J usage is TRBJ2-3, with D tentatively TRBD2 (6 bases). V was pared by 3 bases and J by 3 bases, with 19 bases between. The CDR3 loop spans 17 amino acids. Germline values: CDR1 SGHTA, CDR2 FQGNSA. The CDR3, as DNA: TGTGCCAGCAGCTTTTTTAGGATAGCGGAGGGTACAGATACGCAGTATTTT. Translation gives CASSFFRIAEGTDTQYF.

The V call is TRBV25-1, the J call TRBJ1-6; TRBD1 agrees at 11 bases. V lost 6 bases and J lost 8; bases outside the gene matches: 3. Germline V gene lookup returns CDR1 MGHDK and CDR2 SYGVNS. The length of the CDR3 is 14 residues. CDR3 sequence (DNA): TGTGCCAGCAGCGGGACAGGGGGGTATTCACCCCTCCACTTT. This codes for CASSGTGGYSPLHF.

This chain links TRBV15 with TRBJ2-3; no clear D gene. V lost 1 base and J lost 4, with 3 bases in between. The CDR3 extends over 12 amino acids. The germline CDR1 and CDR2 sequences are LNHNV and YYDKDF (reference sequence). CDR3 bases: TGTGCCACCAGCAGAGTCGCAGATACGCAGTATTTT. It codes for CATSRVADTQYF.

This clone was seen just once. V gene TRBV7-2 combines with J gene TRBJ2-3; 10 nucleotides align to TRBD2. The V gene's germline CDR1 is SGHTA and CDR2 FQGNSA. The CDR3 runs to 15 residues. V was clipped by 4 bases and J by 0 bases; unmatched bases: 1. The CDR3 nucleotides are TGTGCCAGCAGCTGGACTAGCGGCAGCACAGATACGCAGTATTTT. It yields the protein CASSWTSGSTDTQYF.

This clone was found a few times. The rearrangement links TRBV28 to TRBJ2-2; 7 nucleotides line up with TRBD1. Germline V gives CDR1 MDHEN, CDR2 SYDVKM. The CDR3 sequence is 15 residues long. V lost 3 bases and J lost 6; bases outside the gene matches: 7. CDR3 loop: CASSFSGGGSGELFF. As DNA, the CDR3 is TGTGCCAGCAGTTTTTCAGGGGGTGGCTCCGGGGAGCTGTTTTTT.

This sequence joins TRBV29-1 and TRBJ1-1; D ambiguous. V lost 6 bases and J 1 base, leaving 15 bases between the germline ends. The germline gives CDR1 SQVTM, CDR2 ANQGSEA. CDR3 size: 14 residues. This CDR3 reads CSVANPQWNTEAFF. The CDR3 DNA reads TGCAGCGTCGCCAACCCTCAGTGGAACACTGAAGCTTTCTTT.